The T cell receptor (beta chain) under discussion was sequenced for a study of control samples from healthy donors and cancer patients. Clones were sequenced by immunoSEQ multiplex PCR, and TCRdb holds only the in-frame ones, with some missing. The sample yields almost 85,000 clones, around 84% seen once. This CDR3 contains 16 residues. The V end lost 0 bases, the J end lost 1 base, and 10 bases lay between the germline ends. Per the germline V gene, CDR1 is LGHNT and CDR2 is FRNRAP. This clone came up a few times. The chain couples TRBV12-5 to TRBJ1-3; D not certain. The clonotype originates from a man aged 55 to 69 with head and neck cancer. The sample taken for sequencing was PBMCs. The CDR3 here is CASGLVLRESGNTIYF. CDR3 DNA sequence: TGTGCTAGTGGTTTGGTACTCCGGGAATCTGGAAACACCATATATTTT. Full variable domain (remainder filled in from reference TRBV12-5 and TRBJ1-3): DARVTQTPRHKVTEMGQEVTMRCQPILGHNTVFWYRQTMMQGLELLAYFRNRAPLDDSGMPKDRFSAEMPDATLATLKIQPSEPRDSAVYFCASGLVLRESGNTIYFGEGSWLTVV.